Listed below are T cell receptor beta chains from one sample, sequenced in a study of blood T cell repertoires in COVID-19. Profiling relied on immunoSEQ multiplex PCR, and the TCRdb table lists in-frame clones only, not all of them. The repertoire holds roughly 310,000 clones, with 90% as singletons. Specimen: peripheral blood. These receptors were collected from a woman in her 30s with COVID-19, enrolled during active disease. CDR3s include the opening cysteine and the closing phenylalanine or tryptophan. D genes are given only for firm matches. The size of a clone is reported for some rows only, either as once, few or many, or as a class for expanded clones.

-	-	TRBJ2-1	TRBV7-9	CASSLAGEGNEQFF	TGTGCCAGCAGCTTAGCGGGAGAGGGTAATGAGCAGTTCTTC
-	-	TRBJ1-1	TRBV5-1	CASSLFTSDTEAFF	TGCGCCAGCAGCTTGTTTACGTCGGACACTGAAGCTTTCTTT
few	-	TRBJ1-2	TRBV5-1	CATPDSLEPPYGYTF	TGCGCCACCCCGGACAGTTTAGAACCCCCTTATGGCTACACCTTC
-	TRBD2	TRBJ2-5	TRBV4-1	CASSQDSAGYEARGGVAQYF	TGCGCCAGCAGCCAAGATTCGGCAGGGTACGAGGCTCGTGGGGGGGTTGCCCAGTACTTC
-	-	TRBJ2-3	TRBV27	CASSLRVLSTDTQYF	TGTGCCAGCAGTTTACGTGTACTTAGCACAGATACGCAGTATTTT
-	-	TRBJ2-7	TRBV30	CAWSGNSGSYEQYF	TGTGCCTGGAGTGGAAATAGCGGTTCCTACGAGCAGTACTTC
-	TRBD2	TRBJ2-2	TRBV4-2	CASSQVAGVANTGELFF	TGTGCCAGCAGCCAAGTAGCGGGCGTAGCGAACACCGGGGAGCTGTTTTTT
-	TRBD1	TRBJ2-7	TRBV30	CAWGGQYEQYF	TGTGCCTGGGGGGGACAGTACGAGCAGTACTTC
-	TRBD2	TRBJ2-7	TRBV5-4	CASSWTSGTYEQYF	TGTGCCAGCAGCTGGACTAGCGGTACCTACGAGCAGTACTTC
-	-	TRBJ1-5	TRBV18	CASSPGLSDQPQHF	TGTGCCAGCTCACCAGGACTCTCCGATCAGCCCCAGCATTTT
-	TRBD1	TRBJ1-3	TRBV12-5	CASGPPTGFSGNTIYF	TGTGCTAGTGGCCCCCCGACAGGGTTCTCTGGAAACACCATATATTTT
-	-	TRBJ1-3	TRBV27	CASSGGPGNTIYF	TGTGCCAGCAGTGGGGGCCCTGGAAACACCATATATTTT
-	TRBD2	TRBJ2-1	TRBV6-6	CASGPGTSGRREQFF	TGTGCCAGCGGTCCTGGGACTAGCGGGAGAAGAGAGCAGTTCTTC
-	TRBD1	TRBJ1-5	TRBV28	CASSGRTGGQSQPQHF	TGTGCCAGCAGTGGTAGGACAGGGGGTCAGAGTCAGCCCCAGCATTTT
-	TRBD1	TRBJ1-2	TRBV6-5	CASRLQDRGKHGYTF	TGTGCCAGCAGACTTCAGGACAGGGGGAAACATGGCTACACCTTC
-	TRBD1	TRBJ1-1	TRBV19	CASNQHRGLNTEAFF	TGTGCCAGTAACCAACACAGGGGCCTGAACACTGAAGCTTTCTTT
-	TRBD1	TRBJ2-7	TRBV29-1	CSVDEGRGPHEQYF	TGCAGCGTTGACGAGGGCAGGGGGCCGCACGAGCAGTACTTC
-	-	TRBJ1-1	TRBV30	CAWSQGGDTEAFF	TGTGCCTGGAGTCAGGGAGGGGACACTGAAGCTTTCTTT
-	TRBD2	TRBJ2-7	TRBV7-9	CASTGLAGGGVTYEQYF	TGTGCCAGCACCGGACTAGCGGGAGGAGGGGTAACCTACGAGCAGTACTTC
-	TRBD1	TRBJ2-3	TRBV2	CASSRITGGDTQYF	TGTGCCAGCAGTAGAATTACAGGGGGGGATACGCAGTATTTT
-	-	TRBJ1-1	TRBV6-6	CASSYSWGGTAFF	TGTGCCAGCAGTTACTCGTGGGGGGGTACAGCTTTCTTT
-	-	TRBJ2-2	TRBV5-4	CASSLGTPYTGELFF	TGTGCCAGCAGCCTGGGGACACCTTACACCGGGGAGCTGTTTTTT
-	TRBD1	TRBJ2-5	TRBV5-1	CASSLAGQGETQYF	TGCGCCAGCAGCTTGGCGGGACAGGGAGAGACCCAGTACTTC
-	TRBD1	TRBJ1-2	TRBV6-1	CASSGPGQVGGSFWGYTF	TGTGCCAGCAGTGGGCCCGGACAGGTTGGGGGCTCCTTCTGGGGCTACACCTTC
-	-	TRBJ2-7	TRBV27	CASSLARAGYEQYF	TGTGCCAGCAGTTTGGCCAGGGCTGGGTACGAGCAGTACTTC
-	TRBD1	TRBJ1-1	TRBV7-2	CASSSHRGQTEAFF	TGTGCCAGCAGCTCTCACAGGGGGCAAACTGAAGCTTTCTTT
-	-	TRBJ1-2	TRBV23-1	CASSIRVNGYTF	TGCGCCAGCAGTATCAGGGTCAATGGCTACACCTTC
-	TRBD1	TRBJ1-1	TRBV5-1	CASSLRLLSTGVGTEAFF	TGCGCCAGCAGTTTAAGGCTCTTATCGACAGGGGTTGGGACTGAAGCTTTCTTT
-	-	TRBJ2-5	TRBV6-5	CASSGAMTGQETQYF	TGTGCCAGCAGCGGCGCGATGACAGGTCAAGAGACCCAGTACTTC
-	-	TRBJ2-1	TRBV27	CASSFWTVSTSYNEQFF	TGTGCCAGCAGTTTTTGGACAGTCTCTACTTCCTACAATGAGCAGTTCTTC
-	TRBD1	TRBJ1-4	TRBV3-1/TRBV3-2	CASSLGPGGLGEKLFF	TGTGCCAGCAGCCTGGGGCCAGGGGGCCTCGGTGAAAAACTGTTTTTT
-	-	TRBJ1-3	TRBV7-2	CASSLMSGGFGNTIYF	TGTGCCAGCAGCTTAATGTCGGGGGGCTTTGGAAACACCATATATTTT
-	TRBD2	TRBJ2-5	TRBV11-1	CASRSGKLFQETQYF	TGTGCCAGCCGTAGCGGGAAGCTCTTTCAAGAGACCCAGTACTTC
few	-	TRBJ1-2	TRBV7-9	CASSPRGGSYGYTF	TGTGCCAGCAGCCCTCGTGGGGGCAGCTATGGCTACACCTTC
-	-	TRBJ1-1	TRBV3-1/TRBV3-2	CASRKTNTNTKAFF	TGTGCCAGCAGGAAAACTAACACCAATACAAAAGCTTTCTTT
once	-	TRBJ1-6	TRBV4-1	CASSRLQGANNSPLHF	TGCGCCAGCAGCCGCCTACAGGGAGCCAATAATTCACCCCTCCACTTT
-	-	TRBJ1-5	TRBV7-2	CASSSGHTNQPQHF	TGTGCCAGCAGCAGTGGACACACCAATCAGCCCCAGCATTTT
-	TRBD1	TRBJ1-1	TRBV9	CASSTGQGSTEAFF	TGTGCCAGCAGCACCGGACAGGGGAGCACTGAAGCTTTCTTT
few	-	TRBJ1-3	TRBV11-1	CASSLEGHTGNTIYF	TGTGCCAGCAGCTTAGAAGGACACACTGGAAACACCATATATTTT